Shown below are 6 T cell receptor beta chains from a single sample sequenced in a study of T cells after yellow fever vaccination. One entry per CDR3 protein, called by TCRdb with MiXCR from the 5' RACE reads. The table lists some 300,000 distinct CDR3 sequences, 7% to 10% of them singletons. Material: PBMCs, obtained more than 40 days after the first yellow fever vaccination. These receptors all come from a man in his late teens or twenties who received the YFV17D yellow fever vaccine.

This clonotype has a count of ten or more. The chain combines TRBV20-1 with TRBJ2-5, with D perhaps matching TRBD1 (6 bases). CDR1 DFQATT and CDR2 SNEGSKA come from the germline V gene (reference sequence). Trimming stripped 5 bases from V and 3 bases from J, with 10 bases between. This CDR3 has 12 amino acids. The CDR3 DNA sequence: TGCAGTGCTTCCAGGGGTAAAGAGACCCAGTACTTC. This sequence encodes CSASRGKETQYF.

The rearrangement links TRBV7-9 to TRBJ2-7; D remains ambiguous. CDR1 and CDR2 (germline): SEHNR, FQNEAQ (reference sequence). This CDR3 has 15 residues. Trimming shortened V by 2 bases and J by 0 bases, and 11 bases separated the two germline ends. CDR3 residues: CASSLIGVGSYEQYF. The CDR3 DNA follows: TGTGCCAGCAGCTTAATAGGTGTGGGCTCCTACGAGCAGTACTTC.

This chain's CDR3 is CASSYSWGGMETQYF. The CDR3 bases are TGTGCCAGCAGTTACTCGTGGGGAGGGATGGAGACCCAGTACTTC. V gene TRBV6-5 combines with J gene TRBJ2-5; TRBD2 aligns across 7 bases. CDR1 is MNHEY, CDR2 SVGAGI, per germline. The CDR3 contains 15 residues. The junction had 6 bases not matched to a gene; V was cut back by 0 bases and J by 5 bases.

This chain links TRBV5-4 with TRBJ2-5; 7 nucleotides line up with TRBD1. The J segment lost 2 bases and the V segment lost 4 bases, leaving 11 bases of the junction unmatched. Germline V gene data show CDR1 as SGHNT and CDR2 as YYREEE (reference sequence). The CDR3 spans 16 residues. Written as DNA, the CDR3 is TGTGCCAGCAGCCTCGGGACAGAGAGACTTCAAGAGACCCAGTACTTC. Amino acid sequence: CASSLGTERLQETQYF.

This clonotype came up many times. The genes are TRBV24-1 and TRBJ2-3; D may be TRBD2 (6 bases). CDR3 size: 12 residues. The germline V and J ends were trimmed by 9 bases and 8 bases, with 14 bases remaining between them. Per the germline V gene, CDR1 is KGHDR and CDR2 is SFDVKD. As DNA, the CDR3 is TGTGCCACCTCTTCTGGAGGGAGTACGCAGTATTTT. Its translation is CATSSGGSTQYF.

This chain links TRBV5-1 with TRBJ2-1, with 13 nucleotides matching TRBD2. Germline trimming cut 6 bases from V and 10 bases from J; bases unmatched to any gene: 7. This CDR3 is 14 amino acids long. The germline V gene has CDR1 SGHRS and CDR2 YFSETQ. CDR3 loop: CASNSRTSGSEQFF. CDR3 bases: TGCGCCAGCAACTCACGGACTAGCGGGAGCGAGCAGTTCTTC. The entire variable domain, with the rest obtained from reference TRBV5-1 and TRBJ2-1, is as follows: KAGVTQTPRYLIKTRGQQVTLSCSPISGHRSVSWYQQTPGQGLQFLFEYFSETQRNKGNFPGRFSGRQFSNSRSEMNVSTLELGDSALYLCASNSRTSGSEQFFGPGTRLTVL.